One sample yielded the 27 T cell receptor beta chains listed below, sequenced in a study of neurological immune-mediated disorders (dated by TCRdb to the late 2010s). To prepare the library, 5' RACE was applied. Instrument on record: Illumina HiSeq 2500. TCRdb took the public reads, trimmed them with fastp at Q25, ran MiXCR for clone calling and kept in-frame beta chains. Rows matching on CDR3 protein sequence are summarized as one entry with the most common DNA and genes. For this sample there are around 46,000 distinct CDR3 sequences; about 25% appear just once. The ten largest clonotypes hold roughly 25% of the sample. Sequences were obtained from PBMCs. The source is a woman in her 70s in good health.

V is TRBV3-1 and J is TRBJ2-5; TRBD2 matches at 8 bases. With 0 bases clipped from V and 6 bases from J, the junction kept 6 bases outside the gene matches. Germline lookup yields CDR1 LGHDT and CDR2 YNNKEL (reference sequence). CDR3 length equals 15 residues. The CDR3 sequence is CASSQDASGGQTQYF. The CDR3, as DNA: TGTGCCAGCAGCCAAGACGCGAGCGGGGGTCAGACCCAGTACTTC.

On this clonotype: A read error may explain this, as a much larger clone is one base away. The V call is TRBV20-1, the J call TRBJ2-5, with 10 nucleotides matching TRBD2. Losses at the gene ends were 0 bases for V and 7 bases for J; bases not matched to a gene: 14. Germline-derived CDR1 and CDR2 are DFQATT and SNEGSKA (reference sequence). The CDR3 sequence is 17 residues long. The CDR3 is CSARDPSGRAGVVTQYF. In DNA, the CDR3 is TGCAGTGCTAGAGATCCCAGCGGGAGGGCCGGGGTGGTGACCCAGTACTTC.

Concerning this clonotype: This may be a read error: a much more frequent sequence differs by one nucleotide. The rearrangement links TRBV5-1 to TRBJ2-1; 11 bases agree with TRBD2. Germline CDR1 SGHRS, CDR2 YFSETQ. There are 17 residues in the CDR3. CDR3 in DNA: TGCGCCAGCAGCCGGACTAGCGGGCCGAGCTCCCACAATGAGCAGTTCTTC. Protein: CASSRTSGPSSHNEQFF.

The sample holds many counts of this clonotype. V and J are TRBV7-2 and TRBJ2-1; 10 bases are a match to TRBD2. Trimming cost V 2 bases and J 3 bases; bases outside gene matches: 1. Per the germline V gene, CDR1 is SGHTA and CDR2 is FQGNSA. This CDR3 comprises 15 residues. CDR3 DNA sequence: TGTGCCAGCAGCTTACTAGCGGGGGACTACAATGAGCAGTTCTTC. Protein sequence: CASSLLAGDYNEQFF. Using reference TRBV7-2 and TRBJ2-1 for the parts outside the CDR3, the full variable domain is GAGVSQSPSNKVTEKGKDVELRCDPISGHTALYWYRQSLGQGLEFLIYFQGNSAPDKSGLPSDRFSAERTGGSVSTLTIQRTQQEDSAVYLCASSLLAGDYNEQFFGPGTRLTVL.

J is TRBJ2-1 and V is TRBV29-1, with no clear D. The CDR3 spans 12 residues. Germline CDR1 and CDR2: SQVTM and ANQGSEA. V lost 2 bases to trimming and J lost 15 bases, with 17 bases between them. The CDR3 sequence is CSVELYGDSMFF. The CDR3 nucleotides read TGCAGCGTTGAACTCTACGGAGACTCTATGTTCTTC.

This clonotype came up a few times. The V and J genes are TRBV4-2 and TRBJ2-5, with D unresolved. The CDR3 extends over 12 amino acids. Trimming took 0 bases from V and 5 from J, leaving 4 bases between them. Germline-derived CDR1 and CDR2 are LGHNA and YNFKEQ. The CDR3 region is CASSQEGETQYF. The CDR3 DNA reads TGTGCCAGCAGCCAAGAGGGGGAGACCCAGTACTTC.

This clonotype came up many times. The V and J genes are TRBV7-6 and TRBJ2-2; TRBD1 aligns across 9 bases. Trimming at V came to 0 bases and at J to 3 bases, leaving 2 bases not matched to a gene. The CDR3 consists of 16 residues. The germline V gene encodes CDR1 SGHVS and CDR2 FNYEAQ. The DNA for the CDR3 is TGTGCCAGCAGCTTAGCCCGGACAGGGGACACCGGGGAGCTGTTTTTT. It is translated as CASSLARTGDTGELFF.

This clonotype was recorded at least ten times. The chain uses TRBV7-9 and TRBJ1-4; D may be TRBD1 (5 bases). Looked up from germline, CDR1 is SEHNR and CDR2 is FQNEAQ (reference sequence). Trimming took 4 bases from V and 8 from J, leaving 14 bases between them. CDR3 length: 14 residues. The CDR3 nucleotides are TGTGCCAGCAGCTCCCAGGGCGTAAACGAAAAACTGTTTTTT. Translation gives CASSSQGVNEKLFF. Supplemented by reference TRBV7-9 and TRBJ1-4, the full variable domain reads DTGVSQNPRHKITKRGQNVTFRCDPISEHNRLYWYRQTLGQGPEFLTYFQNEAQLEKSRLLSDRFSAERPKGSFSTLEIQRTEQGDSAMYLCASSSQGVNEKLFFGSGTQLSVL.

This chain connects TRBV27 to TRBJ2-1, with 10 nucleotides matching TRBD2. CDR3 length: 12 amino acids. The junction had 11 bases not matched to a gene; V was cut back by 10 bases and J by 14 bases. Germline V CDR1 and CDR2: MNHEY, SMNVEV (reference sequence). CDR3 region: CATGTSEYNEFF. As DNA, the CDR3 is TGTGCCACCGGGACTAGCGAGTATAATGAGTTCTTC.

The chain recombines TRBV5-6 with TRBJ1-5; tentatively, D is TRBD1 (5 bases). The CDR3 length is 15 residues. Trimming removed 0 bases from V and 0 bases from J, with 7 bases in between. Germline lookup yields CDR1 SGHDT and CDR2 YYEEEE. The CDR3 coding sequence is TGTGCCAGCAGCTTGGAGGGGTATAGCAATCAGCCCCAGCATTTT. This sequence encodes CASSLEGYSNQPQHF.

The rearrangement joins TRBV27 to TRBJ2-7, with 12 bases fitting TRBD2. The V segment lost 3 bases and the J segment 5 bases; nucleotides outside the gene matches: 5. The CDR3 has 15 residues. Germline assignment: CDR1 MNHEY and CDR2 SMNVEV (reference sequence). In DNA form, the CDR3 reads TGTGCCAGCAGTTTTTGGACTAGCGGGAAAAACGAGCAGTACTTC. Translation: CASSFWTSGKNEQYF.

This clonotype has at least ten counts. V and J are TRBV5-1 and TRBJ1-4; no clear D. Trimming removed 3 bases at V and 3 bases at J, with 9 bases between. CDR3 size: 14 residues. CDR1 is SGHRS and CDR2 is YFSETQ in the germline V gene. CDR3: CASSSRASNEKLFF. In nucleotides, the CDR3 is TGCGCCAGCAGCTCGAGGGCATCTAATGAAAAACTGTTTTTT.

This clonotype was seen ten or more times. This rearrangement joins TRBV27 to TRBJ2-1; 7 nucleotides match TRBD1. The CDR3 runs 16 residues. Germline CDR1 and CDR2: MNHEY and SMNVEV (reference sequence). V shed 5 bases and J 2 bases; nucleotides not matched to a gene: 9. The DNA of the CDR3 is TGTGCCAGCAGTCGAGAGGCTCAGGGGGCCTACAATGAGCAGTTCTTC. Translation gives CASSREAQGAYNEQFF.

This clonotype was seen ten or more times. The CDR3 sequence is CASSLMLAKNIQYF. The CDR3 DNA sequence: TGTGCCAGCAGCTTAATGCTAGCCAAAAACATTCAGTACTTC. This chain connects TRBV7-2 to TRBJ2-4, with no clear D. This CDR3 is built from 14 residues. CDR1 and CDR2 from the germline V gene are SGHTA and FQGNSA. Trimming took off 2 bases at V and 0 bases at J, with 5 bases between the two ends.

The table lists this clonotype with a few counts. The chain employs TRBV7-6 and TRBJ1-1; D unclear. Germline V gives CDR1 SGHVS, CDR2 FNYEAQ. The CDR3 has 13 amino acids. The V and J ends lost 4 bases and 1 base respectively, with 7 bases between them. The CDR3 reads CASSSGTNTEAFF. Written as DNA, the CDR3 is TGTGCCAGCAGCTCTGGAACGAACACTGAAGCTTTCTTT.

Note on this clonotype: This could be a read error, since a much larger clone is one nucleotide away. This chain uses TRBV5-1 with TRBJ2-1; D remains unclear. This CDR3 is built from 14 residues. The germline V and J ends were trimmed by 5 bases and 4 bases, with 13 bases remaining between them. The germline gives CDR1 SGHRS, CDR2 YFSETQ. CDR3 sequence reads: CASRTQQVYNEQFF. The CDR3 DNA follows: TGCGCCAGCAGAACACAGCAGGTTTACAATGAGCAGTTCTTC.

The CDR3 loop is CAISDAGGPRNTEAFF. The DNA for the CDR3 is TGTGCCATCAGTGATGCAGGGGGGCCTAGGAACACTGAAGCTTTCTTT. The chain joins TRBV10-3 to TRBJ1-1; TRBD1 matches at 7 bases. V lost 3 bases, J lost 1 base, and 8 bases stayed unmatched. CDR3 length equals 16 residues. Germline lookup yields CDR1 ENHRY and CDR2 SYGVKD.

At least ten counts were recorded for this clonotype. V and J are TRBV18 and TRBJ2-7, with 7 nucleotides matching TRBD2. The CDR3 sequence is 16 residues long. Germline trimming cut 1 base from V and 5 bases from J; bases unmatched to any gene: 11. In germline, CDR1 is KGHSH, CDR2 LQKENI. CDR3 nucleotide sequence: TGTGCCAGCTCACCACTCGCTAGCGGAGGAGAGCACGAGCAGTACTTC. Residues: CASSPLASGGEHEQYF.

This clonotype is labeled as medium-sized. The chain joins TRBV20-1 to TRBJ2-3; 12 nucleotides line up with TRBD2. Germline assignment: CDR1 DFQATT and CDR2 SNEGSKA (reference sequence). The CDR3 runs to 16 residues. V shed 7 bases, J shed 0 bases, and the junction held 8 bases outside the gene matches. This CDR3 is CSVQRLAGASTDTQYF. The CDR3, as DNA: TGCAGTGTTCAGAGACTAGCGGGAGCTAGCACAGATACGCAGTATTTT.

This clonotype showed up many times. The chain couples TRBV28 to TRBJ1-1; D uncertain. The CDR3 sequence is 14 residues long. V lost 8 bases and J lost 0, with 13 bases in between. CDR1 is MDHEN, CDR2 SYDVKM, per germline. The CDR3 loop reads CASLRSGMNTEAFF. CDR3 sequence (DNA): TGTGCCAGCCTCCGAAGTGGGATGAACACTGAAGCTTTCTTT.

This clonotype occurred many times. The chain carries TRBV10-3 and TRBJ2-1; 9 bases align to TRBD2. The CDR3 consists of 16 residues. Germline V lookup: CDR1 ENHRY, CDR2 SYGVKD. Losses at the gene ends were 3 bases for V and 2 bases for J; bases not matched to a gene: 5. CDR3 residues: CAISDQEREAYNEQFF. The DNA for the CDR3 is TGTGCCATCAGTGACCAAGAGCGGGAGGCCTACAATGAGCAGTTCTTC.

The chain has TRBV10-2 and TRBJ2-7, with D maybe TRBD1 (6 bases). The germline V gene has CDR1 WSHSY and CDR2 SAAADI. V lost 2 bases and J lost 5, with 13 bases in between. CDR3 length: 14 amino acids. This CDR3 is CASSEQGGWNEQYF. CDR3 DNA: TGCGCCAGCAGTGAGCAAGGGGGATGGAACGAGCAGTACTTC.

This clonotype was recorded many times. This chain links TRBV7-2 with TRBJ1-2, with D unresolved. V dropped 1 base and J dropped 4 bases, with 16 bases sitting between them. Germline V gene sequence: CDR1 SGHTA, CDR2 FQGNSA. This CDR3 is built from 16 residues. The CDR3 DNA reads as TGTGCCAGCAGCTTAGGGATCGTGTTTTCGGCCTATGGCTACACCTTC. Protein product: CASSLGIVFSAYGYTF.

As to this clonotype: Mismatch with germline at one junction end may stem from a read error. The chain carries TRBV5-1 and TRBJ2-3; possible D gene TRBD2, 5 bases. Germline loops: CDR1 SGHRS, CDR2 YFSETQ. This CDR3 region has 15 residues. CDR3: CTSSLSVSSKDTQYF. The CDR3 nucleotides read TGCACCAGCAGCTTGTCTGTCTCTAGCAAAGATACGCAGTATTTT.

This clonotype was observed many times. The chain joins TRBV5-5 to TRBJ1-4, with a weak D call TRBD1 (5 bases). The germline CDR1 and CDR2 sequences are SGHKS and YYEKEE (reference sequence). The V gene lost 0 bases and the J gene lost 10 bases, with 16 bases spanning the gap. The CDR3 length is 15 residues. CDR3 amino acids: CASSLGFQGSGKLFF. CDR3 nucleotide sequence: TGTGCCAGCAGCTTGGGATTTCAGGGCAGCGGAAAACTGTTTTTT.

This clonotype was picked up many times. V usage is TRBV5-5 and J usage is TRBJ2-3; D not certain. The germline V gene has CDR1 SGHKS and CDR2 YYEKEE (reference sequence). The CDR3 is 16 amino acids. The V end was cut by 4 bases, the J end by 2 bases, with 17 bases between. The CDR3 DNA follows: TGTGCCAGCAGCCTAGGTCCCAACAGTTACACAGATACGCAGTATTTT. Protein sequence: CASSLGPNSYTDTQYF.

This clonotype has a count of ten or more. The chain has TRBV4-1 and TRBJ1-5; D not resolved. The CDR3 extends over 14 amino acids. V shed 0 bases and J shed 7 bases, with 10 bases lying between them. Germline V gene sequence: CDR1 MGHRA, CDR2 YSYEKL. CDR3 in DNA: TGCGCCAGCAGCCAAGATAGCGCGAGGCAGCCCCAGCATTTT. Its protein product is CASSQDSARQPQHF.